This T cell receptor beta chain is from a study of cytomegalovirus exposure and HLA in healthy donors. PCR involved 60 Vbeta and 13 Jbeta primers. Repertoires were generated with immunoSEQ multiplex PCR, while TCRdb's copy carries only in-frame clones and drops some. The sample records 50,000 to 70,000 clones, around 62% being singletons. Germline loops: CDR1 SQVTM, CDR2 ANQGSEA. The CDR3 sequence is 16 residues long. Trimming pared 0 bases from V and 0 bases from J, leaving 14 bases between. The sequenced material came from PBMCs. The chain links TRBV29-1 to TRBJ2-5, with D maybe TRBD1 (6 bases). This sequence was found in a man aged 25-45 years in good health and CMV-seronegative. CDR3: CSVEDQGRIHQETQYF. CDR3 coding DNA: TGCAGCGTTGAAGATCAGGGGAGAATACACCAAGAGACCCAGTACTTC. Complete variable domain (other parts from reference TRBV29-1 and TRBJ2-5): SAVISQKPSRDICQRGTSLTIQCQVDSQVTMMFWYRQQPGQSLTLIATANQGSEATYESGFVIDKFPISRPNLTFSTLTVSNMSPEDSSIYLCSVEDQGRIHQETQYFGPGTRLLVL.